This TCR beta chain was sequenced in a study of blood T cell repertoires in COVID-19. On the study more broadly: Samples came from the United States, Italy and Spain, spanning acute and convalescent COVID-19.

Germline V gene sequence: CDR1 SGHRS, CDR2 YFSETQ. Between the trimmed V and J ends, which lost 5 bases and 0 bases, there was a span of 18 bases. The CDR3 covers 17 residues. TCRdb's copy holds only in-frame clones and misses some; the assay was immunoSEQ multiplex PCR. Among 190,000 or so clones listed, about 85% were seen once. The material sequenced was peripheral blood. V gene TRBV5-1 combines with J gene TRBJ1-5; D is perhaps TRBD1 (6 bases). The source of this sequence is an elderly woman with acute or convalescent COVID-19. CDR3 coding DNA: TGCGCCAGCAGTCCCCCCCCGACAGGACTTAGCAATCAGCCCCAGCATTTT. Amino acid sequence: CASSPPPTGLSNQPQHF.